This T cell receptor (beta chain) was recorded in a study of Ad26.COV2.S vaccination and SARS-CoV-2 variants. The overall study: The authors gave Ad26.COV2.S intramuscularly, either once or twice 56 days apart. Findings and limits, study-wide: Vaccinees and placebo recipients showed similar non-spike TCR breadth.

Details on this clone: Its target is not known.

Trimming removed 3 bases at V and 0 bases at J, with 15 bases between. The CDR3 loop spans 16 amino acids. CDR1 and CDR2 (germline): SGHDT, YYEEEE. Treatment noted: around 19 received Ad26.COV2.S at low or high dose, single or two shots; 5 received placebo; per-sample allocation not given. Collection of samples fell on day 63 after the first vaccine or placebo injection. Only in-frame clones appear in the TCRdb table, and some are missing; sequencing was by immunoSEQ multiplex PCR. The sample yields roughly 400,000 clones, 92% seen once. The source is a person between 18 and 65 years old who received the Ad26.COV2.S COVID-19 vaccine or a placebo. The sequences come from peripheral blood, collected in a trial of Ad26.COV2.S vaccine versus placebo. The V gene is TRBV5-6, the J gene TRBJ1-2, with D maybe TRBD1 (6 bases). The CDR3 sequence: CASSSPGTRTNYGYTF. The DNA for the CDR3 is TGTGCCAGCAGCTCTCCCGGGACACGGACTAACTATGGCTACACCTTC.